The rows below give T cell receptor beta chains drawn from one sample of a study of T cell repertoires in aging, cancer and after chemotherapy. TCRdb reprocessed the multiplex PCR reads via MiXCR and lists one record per CDR3 protein. The profile shows about 6,000 distinct CDR3 sequences, less than 25% of them singletons. The sample was blood. The receptors originated from a human donor in good health. CDR3s include the opening cysteine and the closing phenylalanine or tryptophan. Each record gives: J gene, V gene, CDR3 length, D gene, clone size, CDR3 DNA, CDR3 protein. D genes are given only for firm matches. Some rows mark clone size as missing; the rest say once, few, many or name a class of expanded clone.

>TRBJ2-7|TRBV20-1|12|-|medium-sized
TGCAGTGCTAGGGACAATCCCTACGAGCAGTACTTC
CSARDNPYEQYF
>TRBJ2-5|TRBV15|16|-|few
TGTGCCACCAGCAGAGGAAACTTGAACCCCCAAGAGACCCAGTACTTC
CATSRGNLNPQETQYF
>TRBJ2-7|TRBV6-5|15|-|medium-sized
TGTGCCAGCAGTGAAATGGAGGGACAGAACTACGAGCAGTACTTC
CASSEMEGQNYEQYF
>TRBJ1-6|TRBV30|14|-|medium-sized
TGTGCCTGGGACCGGGACATCTATAATTCACCCCTCCACTTT
CAWDRDIYNSPLHF
>TRBJ1-2|TRBV13|16|TRBD1|medium-sized
TGTGCCAGCAGCTTAACCGACAGGGGGTTTAACTATGGCTACACCTTC
CASSLTDRGFNYGYTF
>TRBJ1-5|TRBV19|16|TRBD1|medium-sized
TGTGCCAGTAGTCCTCGGACAGGGGTGGTCAATCAGCCCCAGCATTTT
CASSPRTGVVNQPQHF
>TRBJ2-7|TRBV6-5|16|TRBD1|-
TGTGCCAGCAGTTATGGACAGGGGGCGAATACCTACGAGCAGTACTTC
CASSYGQGANTYEQYF
>TRBJ1-3|TRBV18|17|-|medium-sized
TGTGCCAGCTCACCACCGGTGCGGGGTAGCTCTGGAAACACCATATATTTT
CASSPPVRGSSGNTIYF
>TRBJ2-7|TRBV12-3/TRBV12-4|14|-|medium-sized
TGTGCCAGCAGTTTGAGCAGGGCTTCCTACGAGCAGTACTTC
CASSLSRASYEQYF
>TRBJ2-3|TRBV6-5|16|TRBD1|few
TGTGCCAGCAGTCCCGGGACAGGACATAGCACAGATACGCAGTATTTT
CASSPGTGHSTDTQYF
>TRBJ2-3|TRBV18|21|TRBD2|-
TGTGCCAGCTCACCATATTTCCGACTAGCGGGGGGCCCTGTTACCTCAGATACGCAGTATTTT
CASSPYFRLAGGPVTSDTQYF
>TRBJ2-4|TRBV28|13|-|-
TGTGCCAGCAGTTTAGGTGGGGTAAACATTCAGTACTTC
CASSLGGVNIQYF
>TRBJ2-7|TRBV20-1|16|TRBD2|medium-sized
TGCAGTGCTAGGAGGGGACTAGCGGGGGACACCTACGAGCAGTACTTC
CSARRGLAGDTYEQYF
>TRBJ1-3|TRBV6-5|19|-|-
TGTGCCAGCAGTCCCTCCCTCGGAGGGGCGATGAGCTCTGGAAACACCATATATTTT
CASSPSLGGAMSSGNTIYF
>TRBJ2-1|TRBV11-1|18|TRBD2|few
TGTGCCAGCAGCAAGCAAATCGGACTAGCGAGCTCCTACAATGAGCAGTTCTTC
CASSKQIGLASSYNEQFF
>TRBJ2-2|TRBV12-3/TRBV12-4|20|TRBD2|medium-sized
TGTGCCAGCAGTCCGGGACTAGCGGGGGGGTCCTCTTACCACACCGGGGAGCTGTTTTTT
CASSPGLAGGSSYHTGELFF
>TRBJ1-5|TRBV6-5|15|TRBD1|-
TGTGCCAGCAGATTCGGGACAGGGGGACATCAGCCCCAGCATTTT
CASRFGTGGHQPQHF
>TRBJ2-1|TRBV7-9|16|-|medium-sized
TGTGCCAGCAGCTTAGCGGAGGGGCTTAACTACAATGAGCAGTTCTTC
CASSLAEGLNYNEQFF
>TRBJ2-1|TRBV6-5|13|-|medium-sized
TGTGCCAGCAGTAAGAGGGGGTCTAATGAGCAGTTCTTC
CASSKRGSNEQFF
>TRBJ1-1|TRBV5-1|12|-|many
TGCGCCAGCAGCTACGGGAACACTGAAGCTTTCTTT
CASSYGNTEAFF
>TRBJ2-1|TRBV10-3|15|TRBD2|-
TGTGCCATCAGTGAAAGCGGGGATCCCCCCAATGAGCAGTTCTTC
CAISESGDPPNEQFF
>TRBJ1-1|TRBV20-1|14|-|medium-sized
TGCAGTGCTAGGCGAGTCGGGGCCGAAACTGAAGCTTTCTTT
CSARRVGAETEAFF
>TRBJ2-3|TRBV20-1|17|TRBD2|-
TGCAGTGCTAGAGATCCCCTAGCGGGAGAAGGCACAGATACGCAGTATTTT
CSARDPLAGEGTDTQYF
>TRBJ2-1|TRBV12-3/TRBV12-4|13|-|-
TGTGCCAGCAGTTTAGCCCAGTTAAATGAGCAGTTCTTC
CASSLAQLNEQFF
>TRBJ2-3|TRBV27|16|TRBD2|medium-sized
TGTGCCAGCAGGGGATTTAGCGGGAGTGGCACAGATACGCAGTATTTT
CASRGFSGSGTDTQYF
>TRBJ2-3|TRBV5-6|17|-|-
TGTGCCAGCAGCTTGGGGGCCCTCCGGGTTAGAGGAGATACGCAGTATTTT
CASSLGALRVRGDTQYF
>TRBJ2-2|TRBV24-1|13|-|medium-sized
TGTGCCACCAGTGAGTGGAACACCGGGGAGCTGTTTTTT
CATSEWNTGELFF
>TRBJ2-1|TRBV28|16|TRBD1|few
TGTGCCAGCAGTTCTATCGCTCAGGGGGCCTACAATGAGCAGTTCTTC
CASSSIAQGAYNEQFF
>TRBJ1-2|TRBV12-3/TRBV12-4|13|-|medium-sized
TGTGCCAGCAGTTTATTAGGAAACTATGGCTACACCTTC
CASSLLGNYGYTF
>TRBJ2-1|TRBV15|11|-|-
TGTGCCACCAGCGGTGGGGATGAGCAGTTCTTC
CATSGGDEQFF
>TRBJ2-5|TRBV25-1|13|-|-
TGTGCCAGCAGTGAAACTGAAGGGGAGACCCAGTACTTC
CASSETEGETQYF
>TRBJ2-3|TRBV19|15|TRBD2|medium-sized
TGTGCCAGTAGTACGGGACTAGCGGGGGCCCATACGCAGTATTTT
CASSTGLAGAHTQYF
>TRBJ2-1|TRBV21-1|18|-|once
TGTGCCAGCAGCAACCAAGGACTAGCGGGATACCTTTGGAATGAGCAGTTCTTC
CASSNQGLAGYLWNEQFF
>TRBJ2-1|TRBV19|12|-|medium-sized
TGTGCCAGTACCAATCAGGGGTATGAGCAGTTCTTC
CASTNQGYEQFF
>TRBJ1-2|TRBV19|14|TRBD1|-
TGTGCCAGTAGTAGGACGGGACAGGGGTATGGCTACACCTTC
CASSRTGQGYGYTF
>TRBJ1-1|TRBV5-3|13|-|medium-sized
TGTGCCAGAAGCCCAGACCTGTACACTGAAGCTTTCTTT
CARSPDLYTEAFF
>TRBJ1-1|TRBV5-1|14|-|few
TGCGCCAGCAGCCTACAGGGAGATTACACTGAAGCTTTCTTT
CASSLQGDYTEAFF
>TRBJ2-2|TRBV28|15|-|-
TGTGCCAGCAGTTTAGGGGGGCGTGGCACCGGGGAGCTGTTTTTT
CASSLGGRGTGELFF
>TRBJ2-2|TRBV7-3|15|-|medium-sized
TGTGCCAGCAGCCAAGGACTACTCGGCACCGGGGAGCTGTTTTTT
CASSQGLLGTGELFF
>TRBJ1-4|TRBV4-2|17|TRBD1|medium-sized
TGTGCCAGCAGCCAAGATGGCTGGACAGGGACTAATGAAAAACTGTTTTTT
CASSQDGWTGTNEKLFF
>TRBJ2-2|TRBV25-1|18|-|many
TGTGCCAGCAGTGAACCCGACAGGACACCTGAGGACACCGGGGAGCTGTTTTTT
CASSEPDRTPEDTGELFF
>TRBJ2-3|TRBV24-1|15|-|medium-sized
TGTGCCACCAGTGATTTACTAGGTAGCACAGATACGCAGTATTTT
CATSDLLGSTDTQYF
>TRBJ2-1|TRBV7-2|15|-|medium-sized
TGTGCCAGCAGCCGCTGGGAGGCTAGCCCCGATGAGCAGTTCTTC
CASSRWEASPDEQFF
>TRBJ2-6|TRBV18|17|-|medium-sized
TGTGCCAGCTCACCACGATCCGGGGGCGACGGGGCCAACGTCCTGACTTTC
CASSPRSGGDGANVLTF
>TRBJ2-3|TRBV7-2|15|-|medium-sized
TGTGCCAGCAGCCCCCGTCGGGACTTCACAGATACGCAGTATTTT
CASSPRRDFTDTQYF
>TRBJ2-1|TRBV30|14|-|medium-sized
TGTGCCTGGGACAGGTTAAGGGTTTACAATGAGCAGTTCTTC
CAWDRLRVYNEQFF
>TRBJ1-5|TRBV25-1|14|-|-
TGTGCCAGCAGCCCCTGGGGGGATACTCAGCCCCAGCATTTT
CASSPWGDTQPQHF
>TRBJ1-1|TRBV4-1|15|-|few
TGCGCCAGCAGCGAGATGACAGGCGCTCACTCTGAAGCTTTCTTT
CASSEMTGAHSEAFF
>TRBJ1-1|TRBV6-4|13|-|medium-sized
TGTGCCAGCAGTGATCAGTGGGACACTGAAGCTTTCTTT
CASSDQWDTEAFF
>TRBJ2-1|TRBV20-1|15|-|many
TGCAGTGCTAGAGATGGCCGTGGGGTGCCAAATGAGCAGTTCTTC
CSARDGRGVPNEQFF
>TRBJ2-3|TRBV6-2/TRBV6-3|14|-|-
TGTGCCAGCAGTTACGGGGGTTTCACAGATACGCAGTATTTT
CASSYGGFTDTQYF
>TRBJ1-2|TRBV5-1|12|-|-
TGCGCCAGCAGCCCGGACAGAATGAGGTACACCTTC
CASSPDRMRYTF